This T cell receptor beta chain was identified in a study of identifying expanded T cells in peripheral blood. The assay was immunoSEQ multiplex PCR, and TCRdb's table has in-frame clones only and misses some. Of about 86,000 clones listed, around 84% are singletons. Study results and limitations: Over around two and four weeks, about 15 and 19 clones changed, versus around 1.2 between replicates.

The V gene lost 6 bases and the J gene lost 1 base, with 6 bases spanning the gap. Germline CDR1 is SNHLY and CDR2 is FYNNEI. The CDR3 runs 12 residues. A note on this clone: Its antigen is currently unknown.

The rearrangement links TRBV2 to TRBJ2-5; D unclear. Sequencing was done on a sample of blood. The sequence came from a person between 18 and 75 years old in good health. Written as DNA, the CDR3 is TGTGCCAGCAGCGGCAGCCAAGAGACCCAGTACTTC. It translates to CASSGSQETQYF.